This is a list of T cell receptor beta chains from one sample in a study of T cell changes during pregnancy in multiple sclerosis. The table came from immunoSEQ multiplex PCR; TCRdb's copy has only in-frame clones and leaves some out. The table lists over 20,000 clones, roughly 87% of them singletons. This specimen consisted of CD8+ T cells from peripheral blood mononuclear cells, obtained after pregnancy. These receptors were collected from a female donor with multiple sclerosis, enrolled in a pregnancy study. Each CDR3 is given with its conserved first and last residue. The D gene is left open where the match is weak. Not all rows give a size; the values are once, few, many and, for expanded clones, a class.

>TRBJ2-2|TRBV27|.|TRBD1
TGTGCCAGCAGTTTATTCAGGGGGCCTCGTACCGGGGAGCTGTTTTTT
CASSLFRGPRTGELFF
>TRBJ2-1|TRBV18|few|.
TGTGCCAGCTCACCTGGGGTAGCGCCCTTATACAATGAGCAGTTCTTC
CASSPGVAPLYNEQFF
>TRBJ2-2|TRBV4-1|.|TRBD2
TGCGCCAGCAGCCAAAATTCGGGGGGGTACGGGGAGCTGTTTTTT
CASSQNSGGYGELFF
>TRBJ1-1|TRBV6-5|.|.
TGTGCCAGCAGTTACTCAGTCTCGCCAGGCGAAGCTTTCTTT
CASSYSVSPGEAFF
>TRBJ2-6|TRBV14|.|.
TGTGCCAGCAGCCAGGTTTACCGACTAAGCGGGGCCAACGTCCTGACTTTC
CASSQVYRLSGANVLTF
>TRBJ1-5|TRBV7-2|few|.
TGTGCCAGCAGCTTATGGGCAGATAATCAGCCCCAGCATTTT
CASSLWADNQPQHF
>TRBJ1-1|TRBV13|few|.
TGTGCCAGCAGCCCCTGGCGGGTTGAAGCTTTCTTT
CASSPWRVEAFF
>TRBJ2-5|TRBV29-1|.|.
TGCAGCGTTGAACAGGGTACTGGATGGGAGACCCAGTACTTC
CSVEQGTGWETQYF
>TRBJ1-2|TRBV6-1|.|TRBD1
TGTGCCAGCAGTGACCCTATACAGGGGATTGATGGCTACACCTTC
CASSDPIQGIDGYTF
>TRBJ1-1|TRBV10-3|.|.
TGTGCCATCAGTGGGCCAAACGGGGGGGGCGCTGCCACTGAAGCTTTCTTT
CAISGPNGGGAATEAFF
>TRBJ2-7|TRBV6-5|.|TRBD2
TGTGCCAGCAGTTACATTTGGCGGGAGGGCCCCGAGCAGTACTTC
CASSYIWREGPEQYF
>TRBJ2-3|TRBV4-2|once|TRBD1
TGTGCCAGCAGCCAACGGACAGGGGTTTATGCAGATACGCAGTATTTT
CASSQRTGVYADTQYF
>TRBJ2-7|TRBV10-3|.|.
TGTGCCATCAGTGACAGTCGTACCCGGAGTTACGAGCAGTACTTC
CAISDSRTRSYEQYF
>TRBJ2-7|TRBV7-6|.|TRBD2
TGTGCCAGCAGCTTACTAGCGGGATCCCTTCACGAGCAGTACTTC
CASSLLAGSLHEQYF
>TRBJ1-1|TRBV9|.|.
TGTGCCAGCAGCGTAGTCGGGGGGCCGTACACTGAAGCTTTCTTT
CASSVVGGPYTEAFF
>TRBJ2-1|TRBV27|.|TRBD2
TGTGCCAGCAGTCTATATCAACTAGCGGGAGGGGATGAGCAGTTCTTC
CASSLYQLAGGDEQFF
>TRBJ2-7|TRBV30|.|.
TGTGCCTGGAGTTGGCAGGGCTACGAGCAGTACTTC
CAWSWQGYEQYF